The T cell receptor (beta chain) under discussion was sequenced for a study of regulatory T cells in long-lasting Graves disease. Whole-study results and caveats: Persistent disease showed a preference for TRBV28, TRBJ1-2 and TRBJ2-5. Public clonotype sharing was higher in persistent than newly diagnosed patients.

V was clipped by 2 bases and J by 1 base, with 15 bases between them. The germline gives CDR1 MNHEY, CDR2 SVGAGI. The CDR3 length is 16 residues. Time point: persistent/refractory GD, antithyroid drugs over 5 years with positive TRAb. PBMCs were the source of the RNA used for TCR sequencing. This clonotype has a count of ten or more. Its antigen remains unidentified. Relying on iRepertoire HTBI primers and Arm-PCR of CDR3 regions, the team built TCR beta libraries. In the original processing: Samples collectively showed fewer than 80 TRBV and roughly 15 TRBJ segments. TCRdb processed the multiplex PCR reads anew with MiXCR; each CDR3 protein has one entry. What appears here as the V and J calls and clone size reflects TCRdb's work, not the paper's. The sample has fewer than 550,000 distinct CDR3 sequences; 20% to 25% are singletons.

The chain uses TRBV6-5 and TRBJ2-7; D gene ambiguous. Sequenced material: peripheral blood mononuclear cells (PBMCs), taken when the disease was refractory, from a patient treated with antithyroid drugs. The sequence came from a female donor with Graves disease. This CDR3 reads CASSYADTKWSYEQYF. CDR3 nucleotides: TGTGCCAGCAGTTACGCCGACACAAAGTGGTCCTACGAGCAGTACTTC.